The next 14 T cell receptor beta chains were all read from a single sample in a study of OX40 agonist ivuxolimab in advanced cancers. TCRdb's copy holds only in-frame clones and misses some; the assay was immunoSEQ multiplex PCR. Seen here are around 35,000 clones, around 73% observed once, and the top ten hold approximately 22%. The specimen was CD4+ or CD8+ T cells sorted from blood, collected in a trial of the OX40 agonist ivuxolimab. The receptor set was obtained from an adult with an advanced solid tumor such as melanoma, head and neck, liver or kidney cancer.

CDR3 coding DNA: TGCAGTGCTATCCATTCTGGTGTGCAGTACTTC. As protein: CSAIHSGVQYF. The chain links TRBV20-1 to TRBJ2-7; D unclear. The CDR3 length is 11 residues. V was trimmed by 4 bases and J by 9 bases, leaving 13 bases between them. CDR1 is DFQATT, CDR2 SNEGSKA, per germline (reference sequence).

V gene TRBV7-3 combines with J gene TRBJ1-1, with D possibly being TRBD1 (5 bases). The V gene's germline CDR1 is SGHTA and CDR2 FQGTGA. The CDR3 contains 17 residues. V was trimmed by 1 base and J by 6 bases, leaving 21 bases between them. CDR3 coding DNA: TGTGCCAGCAGCTTAAAAGGCCCGGGGGTCGGCGTAGCTGAAGCTTTCTTT. Translating gives CASSLKGPGVGVAEAFF.

The gene calls are TRBV28 and TRBJ2-7, with D perhaps TRBD1 (6 bases). V was shortened by 8 bases and J by 2 bases, with 22 bases between the two germline ends. Germline V lookup: CDR1 MDHEN, CDR2 SYDVKM. The CDR3 loop spans 16 amino acids. The CDR3 bases are TGTGCCAGCCAAGGTTTCCCACAGGGTACAGCCTACGAGCAGTACTTC. Its translation is CASQGFPQGTAYEQYF.

The chain recombines TRBV11-2 with TRBJ2-1, with 11 bases that match TRBD2. Trimming cost V 2 bases and J 0 bases; bases outside gene matches: 6. The CDR3 loop spans 18 amino acids. Germline values: CDR1 SGHAT, CDR2 FQNNGV. The CDR3 region is CASSLNSLAGVSYNEQFF. The CDR3 DNA sequence: TGTGCCAGCAGCTTAAATTCACTAGCGGGAGTCTCCTACAATGAGCAGTTCTTC. The full variable domain, rest sourced from reference TRBV11-2 and TRBJ2-1, is EAGVAQSPRYKIIEKRQSVAFWCNPISGHATLYWYQQILGQGPKLLIQFQNNGVVDDSQLPKDRFSAERLKGVDSTLKIQPAKLEDSAVYLCASSLNSLAGVSYNEQFFGPGTRLTVL.

The chain recombines TRBV7-2 with TRBJ2-1; 9 nucleotides line up with TRBD2. V shed 1 base, J shed 4 bases, and the junction held 11 bases outside the gene matches. CDR3 length equals 18 residues. The germline V gene has CDR1 SGHTA and CDR2 FQGNSA. The CDR3 loop is CASSLVRSSGVRYNEQFF. In DNA form, the CDR3 reads TGTGCCAGCAGCTTAGTTAGGTCTAGCGGGGTGAGATACAATGAGCAGTTCTTC.

This sequence joins TRBV14 and TRBJ2-5; D might be TRBD2 (5 bases). The CDR3 sequence is 16 residues long. The ends were cut back, 4 bases at V and 1 base at J, with 16 bases in the middle. Germline values: CDR1 SGHDN, CDR2 FVKESK. CDR3 DNA: TGTGCCAGCAGCCGACGAGGGAGTTATCGCCAAGAGACCCAGTACTTC. Translating gives CASSRRGSYRQETQYF.

This clone has more than one count but fewer than ten. The rearrangement uses TRBV15 and TRBJ2-5; D perhaps matches TRBD2 (6 bases). The CDR3 covers 15 residues. Trimming removed 0 bases from V and 5 bases from J, with 13 bases in between. Germline lookup yields CDR1 LNHNV and CDR2 YYDKDF (reference sequence). The CDR3: CATSRDPGLSETQYF. Here the CDR3 DNA reads TGTGCCACCAGCAGAGACCCGGGACTTTCGGAGACCCAGTACTTC.

The CDR3 region is CASSPLLGQLTGETDTQYF. The CDR3 DNA reads as TGTGCCAGCAGCCCCCTCTTAGGACAGCTTACCGGCGAGACAGATACGCAGTATTTT. V is TRBV14 and J is TRBJ2-3, with D possibly TRBD1 on 6 matching bases. The V gene lost 4 bases and the J gene lost 3 bases, with 26 bases spanning the gap. The germline V gene encodes CDR1 SGHDN and CDR2 FVKESK. This CDR3 comprises 19 residues.

The chain uses TRBV6-1 and TRBJ2-5, with 8 bases lining up with TRBD2. The CDR3 has 14 amino acids. With V trimmed by 7 bases and J by 5 bases, 9 bases remained unmatched. Germline V CDR1 and CDR2: MNHNS, SASEGT. The CDR3 DNA sequence: TGTGCCAGCACCCCCCCGGGGGGGCGTGAGACCCAGTACTTC. It translates to CASTPPGGRETQYF.

The rearrangement links TRBV4-1 to TRBJ1-1; D not certain. Germline CDR1 is MGHRA and CDR2 is YSYEKL. Trimming took 1 base from V and 0 from J, leaving 6 bases between them. The CDR3 is 14 amino acids. The CDR3 region has the DNA TGCGCCAGCAGCCAAGGATCCATGAACACTGAAGCTTTCTTT. Translation gives CASSQGSMNTEAFF.

The V call is TRBV5-1, the J call TRBJ2-2, with 11 positions matching TRBD1. V was pared by 4 bases and J by 5 bases, with 4 bases of the junction left unmatched. The CDR3 totals 15 residues. The germline CDR1 and CDR2 sequences are SGHRS and YFSETQ. The CDR3 DNA follows: TGCGCCAGCAGCGGGGGACAGGGGGTGACCGGGGAGCTGTTTTTT. It codes for CASSGGQGVTGELFF.

The genes are TRBV6-5 and TRBJ1-5; no clear D gene. Trimming took off 0 bases at V and 0 bases at J, with 9 bases between the two ends. Germline CDR1 and CDR2: MNHEY and SVGAGI. The CDR3 is made up of 16 amino acids. The CDR3 reads CASSYSNFDSNQPQHF. The CDR3, as DNA: TGTGCCAGCAGTTACTCGAACTTCGATAGCAATCAGCCCCAGCATTTT.

The chain carries TRBV20-1 and TRBJ2-7, with unresolved D. Germline CDR1 and CDR2: DFQATT and SNEGSKA (reference sequence). The ends were cut back, 3 bases at V and 6 bases at J, with 9 bases in the middle. This CDR3 comprises 11 residues. The CDR3 loop reads CSASLVAEQYF. The CDR3 nucleotides read TGCAGTGCTAGCCTCGTGGCCGAGCAGTACTTC.

The chain joins TRBV5-1 to TRBJ1-1; 10 nucleotides line up with TRBD1. This CDR3 comprises 14 residues. The trim removed 0 bases at V and 9 bases at J, leaving 5 bases unmatched. Germline loops: CDR1 SGHRS, CDR2 YFSETQ. CDR3 sequence reads: CASSLASGQGKAFF. In nucleotides, the CDR3 is TGCGCCAGCAGCTTGGCCTCGGGACAGGGGAAAGCTTTCTTT.